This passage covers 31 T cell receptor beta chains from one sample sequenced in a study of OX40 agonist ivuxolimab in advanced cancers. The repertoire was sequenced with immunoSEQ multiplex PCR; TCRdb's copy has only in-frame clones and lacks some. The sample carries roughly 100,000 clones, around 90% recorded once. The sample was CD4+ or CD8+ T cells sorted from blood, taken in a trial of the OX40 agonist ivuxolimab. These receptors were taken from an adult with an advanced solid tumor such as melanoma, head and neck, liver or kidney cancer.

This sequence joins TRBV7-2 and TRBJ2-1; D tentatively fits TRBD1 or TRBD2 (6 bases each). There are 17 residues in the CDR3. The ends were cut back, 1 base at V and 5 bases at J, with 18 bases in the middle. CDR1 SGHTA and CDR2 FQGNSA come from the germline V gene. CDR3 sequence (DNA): TGTGCCAGCAGCTTAGTGGGGGGCGGGGCACAGAACAATGAGCAGTTCTTC. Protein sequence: CASSLVGGGAQNNEQFF.

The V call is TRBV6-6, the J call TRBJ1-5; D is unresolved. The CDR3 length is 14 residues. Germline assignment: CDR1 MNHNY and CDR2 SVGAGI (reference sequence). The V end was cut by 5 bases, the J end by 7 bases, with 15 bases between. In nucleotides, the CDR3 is TGTGCCAGCAGTCGTTCTAGTTCAGAGCAGCCCCAGCATTTT. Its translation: CASSRSSSEQPQHF.

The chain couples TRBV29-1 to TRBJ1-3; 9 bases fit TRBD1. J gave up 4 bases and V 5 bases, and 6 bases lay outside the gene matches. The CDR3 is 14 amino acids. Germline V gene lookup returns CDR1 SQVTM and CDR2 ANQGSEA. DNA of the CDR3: TGCAGCGTTTCCTCCACAGGGGGCGGAAACACCATATATTTT. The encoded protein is CSVSSTGGGNTIYF.

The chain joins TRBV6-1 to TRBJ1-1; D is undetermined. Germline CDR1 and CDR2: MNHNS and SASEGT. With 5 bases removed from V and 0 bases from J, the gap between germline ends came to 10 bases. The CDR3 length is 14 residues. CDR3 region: CASSKETLNTEAFF. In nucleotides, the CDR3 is TGTGCCAGCAGTAAGGAGACTTTGAACACTGAAGCTTTCTTT.

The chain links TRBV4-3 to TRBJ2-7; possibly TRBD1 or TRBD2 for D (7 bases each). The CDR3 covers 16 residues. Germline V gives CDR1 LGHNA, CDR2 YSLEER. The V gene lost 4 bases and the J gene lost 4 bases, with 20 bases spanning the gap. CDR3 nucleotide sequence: TGCGCCAGCAGCCTGACACGGGGGGACAGCATTTACGAGCAGTACTTC. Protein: CASSLTRGDSIYEQYF.

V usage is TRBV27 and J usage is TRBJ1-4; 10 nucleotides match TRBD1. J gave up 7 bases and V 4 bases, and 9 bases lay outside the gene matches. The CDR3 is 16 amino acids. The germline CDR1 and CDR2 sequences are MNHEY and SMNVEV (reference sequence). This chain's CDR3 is CASSSNDRGQIEKLFF. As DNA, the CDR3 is TGTGCCAGCAGTTCGAATGACAGGGGGCAAATTGAAAAACTGTTTTTT.

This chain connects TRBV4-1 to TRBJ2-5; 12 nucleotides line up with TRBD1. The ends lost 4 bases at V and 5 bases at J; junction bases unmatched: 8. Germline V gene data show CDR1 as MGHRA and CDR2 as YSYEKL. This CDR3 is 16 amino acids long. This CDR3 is CASSLRRDRGRETQYF. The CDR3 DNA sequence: TGCGCCAGCAGCCTAAGGAGGGACAGGGGGCGGGAGACCCAGTACTTC.

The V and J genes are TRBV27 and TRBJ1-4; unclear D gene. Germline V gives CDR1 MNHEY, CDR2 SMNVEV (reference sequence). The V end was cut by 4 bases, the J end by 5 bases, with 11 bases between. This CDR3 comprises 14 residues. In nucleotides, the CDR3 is TGTGCCAGCAGTTCTATAACAGCAAATGAAAAACTGTTTTTT. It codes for CASSSITANEKLFF.

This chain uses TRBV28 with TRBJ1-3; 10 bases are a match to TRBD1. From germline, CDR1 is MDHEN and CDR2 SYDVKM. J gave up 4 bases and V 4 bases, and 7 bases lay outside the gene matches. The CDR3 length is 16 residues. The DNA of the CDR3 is TGTGCCAGCAGTTCAGCCGGGACAGGGGAAGGAAACACCATATATTTT. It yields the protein CASSSAGTGEGNTIYF.

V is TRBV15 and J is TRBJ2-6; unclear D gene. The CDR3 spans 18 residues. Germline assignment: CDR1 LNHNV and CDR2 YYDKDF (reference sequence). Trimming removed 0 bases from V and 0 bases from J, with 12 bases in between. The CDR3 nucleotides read TGTGCCACCAGCAGAGATGCTACAGTCCCCTCTGGGGCCAACGTCCTGACTTTC. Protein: CATSRDATVPSGANVLTF.

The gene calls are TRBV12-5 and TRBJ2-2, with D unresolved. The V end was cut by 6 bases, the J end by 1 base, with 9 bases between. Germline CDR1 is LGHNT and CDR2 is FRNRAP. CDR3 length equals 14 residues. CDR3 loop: CASGPSQNTGELFF. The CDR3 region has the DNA TGTGCTAGTGGCCCCAGTCAGAACACCGGGGAGCTGTTTTTT.

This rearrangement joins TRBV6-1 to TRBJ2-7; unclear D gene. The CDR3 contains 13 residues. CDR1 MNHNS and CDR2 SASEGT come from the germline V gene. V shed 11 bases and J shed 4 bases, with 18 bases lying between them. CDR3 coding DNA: TGTGCCTCCAGGACCGGCCAACTATACGAGCAGTACTTC. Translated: CASRTGQLYEQYF.

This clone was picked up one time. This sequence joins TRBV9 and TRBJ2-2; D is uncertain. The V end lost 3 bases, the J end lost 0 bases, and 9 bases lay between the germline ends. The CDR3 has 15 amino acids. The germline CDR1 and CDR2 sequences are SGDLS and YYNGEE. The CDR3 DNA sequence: TGTGCCAGCAGCGCGATCGGAACGAACACCGGGGAGCTGTTTTTT. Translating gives CASSAIGTNTGELFF.

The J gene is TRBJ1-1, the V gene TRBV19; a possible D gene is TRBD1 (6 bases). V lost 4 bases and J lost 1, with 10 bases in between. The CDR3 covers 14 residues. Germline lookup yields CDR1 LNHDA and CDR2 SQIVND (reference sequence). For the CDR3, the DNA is TGTGCCAGTAGTACTCGACAGGCGAACACTGAAGCTTTCTTT. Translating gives CASSTRQANTEAFF.

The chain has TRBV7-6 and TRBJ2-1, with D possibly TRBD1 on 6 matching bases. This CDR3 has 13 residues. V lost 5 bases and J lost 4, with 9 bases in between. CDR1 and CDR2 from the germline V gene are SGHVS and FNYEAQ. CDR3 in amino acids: CASSLGQYNEQFF. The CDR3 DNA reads TGTGCCAGCAGCCTTGGACAGTACAATGAGCAGTTCTTC.

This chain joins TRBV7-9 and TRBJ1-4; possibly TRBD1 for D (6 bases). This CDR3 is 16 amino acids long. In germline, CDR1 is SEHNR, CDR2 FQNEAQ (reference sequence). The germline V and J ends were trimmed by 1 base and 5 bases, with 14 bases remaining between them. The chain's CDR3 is CASSLGHQGINEKLFF. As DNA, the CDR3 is TGTGCCAGCAGCTTAGGTCACCAGGGGATAAATGAAAAACTGTTTTTT.

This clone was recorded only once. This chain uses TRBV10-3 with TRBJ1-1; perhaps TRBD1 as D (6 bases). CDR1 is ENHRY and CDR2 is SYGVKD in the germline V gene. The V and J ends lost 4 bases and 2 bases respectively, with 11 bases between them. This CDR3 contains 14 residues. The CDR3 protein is CAISGGQPNTEAFF. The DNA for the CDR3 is TGTGCCATCAGTGGGGGACAACCTAACACTGAAGCTTTCTTT.

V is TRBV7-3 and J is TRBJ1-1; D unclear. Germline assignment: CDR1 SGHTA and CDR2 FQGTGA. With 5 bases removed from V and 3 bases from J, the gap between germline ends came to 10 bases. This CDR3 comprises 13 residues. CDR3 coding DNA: TGTGCCAGCAGCCCAGGACGGGACACTGAAGCTTTCTTT. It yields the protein CASSPGRDTEAFF.

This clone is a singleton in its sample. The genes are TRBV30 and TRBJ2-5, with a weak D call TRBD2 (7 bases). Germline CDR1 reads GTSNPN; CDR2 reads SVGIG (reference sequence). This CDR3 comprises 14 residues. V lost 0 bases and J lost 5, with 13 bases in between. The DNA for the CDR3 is TGTGCCTGGAGTGTACGGGGGGCGAGGGAGACCCAGTACTTC. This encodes CAWSVRGARETQYF.

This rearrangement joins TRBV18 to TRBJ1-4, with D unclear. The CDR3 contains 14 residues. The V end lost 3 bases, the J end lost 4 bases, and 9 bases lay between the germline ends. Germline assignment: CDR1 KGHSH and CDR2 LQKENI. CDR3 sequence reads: CASSPNSINEKLFF. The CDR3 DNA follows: TGTGCCAGCTCACCGAACAGTATTAATGAAAAACTGTTTTTT.

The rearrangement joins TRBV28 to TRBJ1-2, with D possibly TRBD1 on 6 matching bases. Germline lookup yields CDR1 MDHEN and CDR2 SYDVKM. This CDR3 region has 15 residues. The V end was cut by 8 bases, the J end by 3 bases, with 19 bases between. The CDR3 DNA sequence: TGTGCCAGCGTCTTCACAGGGAACCAGGACTATGGCTACACCTTC. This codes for CASVFTGNQDYGYTF.

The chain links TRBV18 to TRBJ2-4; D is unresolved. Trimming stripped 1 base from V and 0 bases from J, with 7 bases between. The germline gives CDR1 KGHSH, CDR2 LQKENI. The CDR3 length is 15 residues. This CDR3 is CASSPLRLAKNIQYF. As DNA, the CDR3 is TGTGCCAGCTCACCACTTCGGCTAGCCAAAAACATTCAGTACTTC. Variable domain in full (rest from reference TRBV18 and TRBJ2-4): NAGVMQNPRHLVRRRGQEARLRCSPMKGHSHVYWYRQLPEEGLKFMVYLQKENIIDESGMPKERFSAEFPKEGPSILRIQQVVRGDSAAYFCASSPLRLAKNIQYFGAGTRLSVL.

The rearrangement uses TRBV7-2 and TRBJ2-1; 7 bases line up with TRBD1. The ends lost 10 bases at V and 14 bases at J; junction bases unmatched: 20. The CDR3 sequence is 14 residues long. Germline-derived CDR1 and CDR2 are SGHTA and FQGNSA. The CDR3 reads CATSSGQPVLGKFF. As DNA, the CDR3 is TGTGCCACCTCTTCGGGACAGCCGGTCCTTGGGAAGTTCTTC.

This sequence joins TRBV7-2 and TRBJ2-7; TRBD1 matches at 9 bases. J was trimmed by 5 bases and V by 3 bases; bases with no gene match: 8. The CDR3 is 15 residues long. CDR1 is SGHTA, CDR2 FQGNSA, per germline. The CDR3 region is CASSLAGTGPHEQYF. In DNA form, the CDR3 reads TGTGCCAGCAGCTTGGCCGGGACAGGGCCCCACGAGCAGTACTTC.

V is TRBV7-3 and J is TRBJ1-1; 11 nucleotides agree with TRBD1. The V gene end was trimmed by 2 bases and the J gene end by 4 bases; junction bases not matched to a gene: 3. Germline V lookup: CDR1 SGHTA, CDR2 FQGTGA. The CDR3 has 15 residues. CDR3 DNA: TGTGCCAGCAGCTTAGGCGGGACAGGGGGCACTGAAGCTTTCTTT. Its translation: CASSLGGTGGTEAFF.

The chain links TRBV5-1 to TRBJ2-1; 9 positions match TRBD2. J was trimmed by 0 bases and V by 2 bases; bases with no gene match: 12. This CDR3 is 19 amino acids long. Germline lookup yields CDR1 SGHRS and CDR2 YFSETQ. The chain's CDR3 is CASSLSKAGGASSYNEQFF. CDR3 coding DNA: TGCGCCAGCAGCTTATCAAAAGCGGGGGGAGCCAGCTCCTACAATGAGCAGTTCTTC.

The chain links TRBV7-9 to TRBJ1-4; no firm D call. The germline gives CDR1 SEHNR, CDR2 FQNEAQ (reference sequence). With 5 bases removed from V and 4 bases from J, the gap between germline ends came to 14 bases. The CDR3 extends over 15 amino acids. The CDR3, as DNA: TGTGCCAGCAGCCATAACAGAGATTTTAATGAAAAACTGTTTTTT. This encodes CASSHNRDFNEKLFF.

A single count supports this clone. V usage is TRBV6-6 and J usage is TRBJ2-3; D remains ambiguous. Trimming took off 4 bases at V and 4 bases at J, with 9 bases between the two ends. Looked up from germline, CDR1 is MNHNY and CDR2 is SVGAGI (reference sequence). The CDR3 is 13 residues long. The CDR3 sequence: CASSSRLADTQYF. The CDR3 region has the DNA TGTGCCAGCAGTTCCAGACTTGCAGATACGCAGTATTTT.

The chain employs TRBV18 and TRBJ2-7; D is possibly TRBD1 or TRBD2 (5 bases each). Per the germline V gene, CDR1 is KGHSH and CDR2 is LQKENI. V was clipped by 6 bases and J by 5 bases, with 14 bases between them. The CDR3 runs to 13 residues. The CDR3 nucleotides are TGTGCCAGCTCCCCCGGGACGGCGGACGAGCAGTACTTC. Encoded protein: CASSPGTADEQYF.

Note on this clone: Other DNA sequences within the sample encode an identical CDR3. The CDR3 sequence: CASSLGEAANTEAFF. The CDR3 DNA reads as TGTGCCAGCAGCTTAGGGGAGGCAGCTAACACTGAAGCTTTCTTT. This rearrangement joins TRBV7-9 to TRBJ1-1, with D unclear. Germline CDR1 SEHNR, CDR2 FQNEAQ (reference sequence). V was trimmed by 1 base and J by 2 bases, leaving 11 bases between them. The CDR3 has 15 amino acids. Full variable domain (remainder filled in from reference TRBV7-9 and TRBJ1-1): DTGVSQNPRHKITKRGQNVTFRCDPISEHNRLYWYRQTLGQGPEFLTYFQNEAQLEKSRLLSDRFSAERPKGSFSTLEIQRTEQGDSAMYLCASSLGEAANTEAFFGQGTRLTVV.

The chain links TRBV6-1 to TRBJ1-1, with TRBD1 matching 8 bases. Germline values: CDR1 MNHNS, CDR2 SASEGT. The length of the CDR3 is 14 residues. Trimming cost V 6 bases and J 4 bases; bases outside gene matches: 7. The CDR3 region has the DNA TGTGCCAGCAGCAAGACAGGGGCGGGCACTGAAGCTTTCTTT. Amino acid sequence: CASSKTGAGTEAFF.